The 24 T cell receptor beta chains in this list originate from one sample, sequenced in a study of blood T cell repertoires in COVID-19. The table came from immunoSEQ multiplex PCR; TCRdb's copy has only in-frame clones and leaves some out. The data contain more than 200,000 clones, 87% of them singletons. Material: PBMCs or T cells enriched from blood (not recorded which). Receptors originate from a man aged 30 to 39 in a cohort exposed to, infected with or recovered from COVID-19 (not recorded which).

V gene TRBV5-1 combines with J gene TRBJ1-2; the D is unclear. CDR3 length: 15 amino acids. Looked up from germline, CDR1 is SGHRS and CDR2 is YFSETQ. Trimming stripped 0 bases from V and 0 bases from J, with 9 bases between. The CDR3 sequence: CASSLVADSNYGYTF. The DNA of the CDR3 is TGCGCCAGCAGCTTGGTGGCGGATTCTAACTATGGCTACACCTTC.

This chain connects TRBV4-2 to TRBJ1-2; D gene ambiguous. The CDR3 loop spans 16 amino acids. CDR1 and CDR2 (germline): LGHNA, YNFKEQ. Trimming pared 0 bases from V and 6 bases from J, leaving 17 bases between. CDR3: CASSQDWTDQPHGYTF. Written as DNA, the CDR3 is TGTGCCAGCAGCCAAGACTGGACTGATCAACCTCATGGCTACACCTTC.

This chain uses TRBV5-4 with TRBJ2-3, with D possibly TRBD2 on 5 matching bases. V was trimmed by 2 bases and J by 6 bases, leaving 10 bases between them. The germline V gene has CDR1 SGHNT and CDR2 YYREEE (reference sequence). The CDR3 sequence is 13 residues long. In DNA, the CDR3 is TGTGCCAGCAGCTTCGGAGGTGGGGATACGCAGTATTTT. It is translated as CASSFGGGDTQYF.

The V and J genes are TRBV5-1 and TRBJ2-2; tentative D call: TRBD1 (5 bases). The V end lost 3 bases, the J end lost 3 bases, and 18 bases lay between the germline ends. From germline, CDR1 is SGHRS and CDR2 YFSETQ. The CDR3 is 17 residues long. For the CDR3, the DNA is TGCGCCAGCAGCTCCTGGGTCGGCAGGGTTGACACCGGGGAGCTGTTTTTT. This gives the protein CASSSWVGRVDTGELFF.

On this clone itself: This specimen includes other DNA sequences encoding the same CDR3. This chain uses TRBV19 with TRBJ1-2, with D uncertain. Germline CDR1 and CDR2: LNHDA and SQIVND (reference sequence). This CDR3 spans 12 amino acids. Trimming pared 3 bases from V and 5 bases from J, leaving 7 bases between. The CDR3 DNA reads as TGTGCCAGTAGTATTCGCGGGTATGGCTACACCTTC. Translation: CASSIRGYGYTF. Together with reference TRBV19 and TRBJ1-2, the CDR3 gives the full variable domain: DGGITQSPKYLFRKEGQNVTLSCEQNLNHDAMYWYRQDPGQGLRLIYYSQIVNDFQKGDIAEGYSVSREKKESFPLTVTSAQKNPTAFYLCASSIRGYGYTFGSGTRLTVV.

The chain couples TRBV6-2 or TRBV6-3 to TRBJ1-5; possible D gene TRBD1, 6 bases. The CDR3 consists of 16 residues. Looked up from germline, CDR1 is MNHEY and CDR2 is SVGEGT. V was trimmed by 5 bases and J by 1 base, leaving 15 bases between them. As DNA, the CDR3 is TGTGCCAGCAGTCGGCATGGGGGCGAAAGCAATCAGCCCCAGCATTTT. This encodes CASSRHGGESNQPQHF.

This chain connects TRBV5-1 to TRBJ2-1, with 8 bases identical to TRBD1. J lost 8 bases, V lost 1 base, and 2 bases had no gene match. This CDR3 is built from 13 residues. Per germline, CDR1 SGHRS and CDR2 YFSETQ. The CDR3 DNA reads TGCGCCAGCAGCTTGTCAGGGGGCTATGAGCAGTTCTTC. It codes for CASSLSGGYEQFF.

This chain joins TRBV7-2 and TRBJ1-3; D call uncertain. The CDR3 has 11 residues. Looked up from germline, CDR1 is SGHTA and CDR2 is FQGNSA. With 8 bases removed from V and 2 bases from J, the gap between germline ends came to 4 bases. CDR3: CASATGNTIYF. CDR3 sequence (DNA): TGTGCCAGCGCTACTGGAAACACCATATATTTT.

Only one count was recorded for this clone. The CDR3 loop reads CASSLDKGQHTEAFF. The CDR3 region has the DNA TGTGCCAGCAGCTTAGATAAGGGACAGCACACTGAAGCTTTCTTT. The chain carries TRBV7-2 and TRBJ1-1; 7 nucleotides agree with TRBD1. The length of the CDR3 is 15 residues. The ends lost 1 base at V and 3 bases at J; junction bases unmatched: 5. The V gene's germline CDR1 is SGHTA and CDR2 FQGNSA. The full variable domain, its missing parts supplied by reference TRBV7-2 and TRBJ1-1, is GAGVSQSPSNKVTEKGKDVELRCDPISGHTALYWYRQSLGQGLEFLIYFQGNSAPDKSGLPSDRFSAERTGGSVSTLTIQRTQQEDSAVYLCASSLDKGQHTEAFFGQGTRLTVV.

This clone has only one observation. This CDR3 reads CASRSEGALGQPQHF. Written as DNA, the CDR3 is TGTGCCAGCCGGTCGGAGGGGGCGCTGGGTCAGCCCCAGCATTTT. V is TRBV27 and J is TRBJ1-5, with TRBD1 matching over 7 bases. CDR1 and CDR2 from the germline V gene are MNHEY and SMNVEV (reference sequence). The CDR3 runs 15 residues. V dropped 8 bases and J dropped 6; count of bases not matched to a gene: 13.

The chain combines TRBV4-2 with TRBJ2-7; D ambiguous. V lost 4 bases and J lost 2, with 9 bases in between. This CDR3 has 13 amino acids. CDR1 and CDR2 from the germline V gene are LGHNA and YNFKEQ. CDR3 loop: CASSPGTTYEQYF. In DNA, the CDR3 is TGTGCCAGCAGCCCCGGTACTACCTACGAGCAGTACTTC.

V gene TRBV28 combines with J gene TRBJ1-1; a weak D match, TRBD1 (6 bases). This CDR3 spans 15 amino acids. The germline V gene encodes CDR1 MDHEN and CDR2 SYDVKM. V was pared by 8 bases and J by 0 bases, with 16 bases between. The CDR3: CASGGGRGVNTEAFF. As DNA, the CDR3 is TGTGCCAGCGGCGGGGGGCGAGGGGTGAACACTGAAGCTTTCTTT.

The chain has TRBV27 and TRBJ2-1; D is perhaps TRBD1 (6 bases). The V gene's germline CDR1 is MNHEY and CDR2 SMNVEV (reference sequence). V lost 6 bases and J lost 2, with 14 bases in between. The CDR3 loop spans 15 amino acids. CDR3 loop: CASRRPGTTYNEQFF. The CDR3 coding sequence is TGTGCCAGCAGACGACCCGGGACAACCTACAATGAGCAGTTCTTC.

The genes are TRBV6-2 or TRBV6-3 and TRBJ2-2; D possibly corresponds to TRBD1 (5 bases). Germline V lookup: CDR1 MNHEY, CDR2 SVGEGT. The CDR3 length is 16 residues. The V end was cut by 4 bases, the J end by 5 bases, with 17 bases between. CDR3 in DNA: TGTGCCAGCAGTTCCGGAGACTCCAAGGGGACCGGGGAGCTGTTTTTT. It yields the protein CASSSGDSKGTGELFF.

The J gene is TRBJ2-7, the V gene TRBV18, with 8 bases that match TRBD1. The ends lost 6 bases at V and 2 bases at J; junction bases unmatched: 6. The CDR3 is made up of 14 amino acids. The germline gives CDR1 KGHSH, CDR2 LQKENI. This CDR3 is CASSQGAFPYEQYF. The CDR3 nucleotides are TGTGCCAGCTCTCAGGGGGCGTTCCCCTACGAGCAGTACTTC.

Comment on this clone: Other DNA sequences from this sample encode an identical CDR3 as well. The V gene is TRBV7-9, the J gene TRBJ1-2, with D possibly TRBD1 on 5 matching bases. V was shortened by 1 base and J by 4 bases, with 7 bases between the two germline ends. CDR3 length: 13 amino acids. CDR1 is SEHNR and CDR2 is FQNEAQ in the germline V gene (reference sequence). The CDR3 sequence is CASSLGQGYGYTF. CDR3 bases: TGTGCCAGCAGCTTAGGGCAGGGCTATGGCTACACCTTC.

The CDR3: CASSLEQTGYTF. CDR3 coding DNA: TGTGCCAGCAGTTTAGAACAGACGGGCTACACCTTC. The chain uses TRBV28 and TRBJ1-2, with D unclear. This CDR3 is built from 12 residues. Germline V gives CDR1 MDHEN, CDR2 SYDVKM. Trimming stripped 2 bases from V and 8 bases from J, with 9 bases between.

The V call is TRBV9, the J call TRBJ2-7, with TRBD2 as a possible D gene (5 bases). The germline gives CDR1 SGDLS, CDR2 YYNGEE. The CDR3 has 15 residues. With 0 bases removed from V and 0 bases from J, the gap between germline ends came to 10 bases. CDR3 residues: CASSVGEQISYEQYF. CDR3 in DNA: TGTGCCAGCAGCGTAGGGGAGCAAATCTCCTACGAGCAGTACTTC.

This chain uses TRBV5-6 with TRBJ2-5, with D possibly being TRBD1 (6 bases). Germline V CDR1 and CDR2: SGHDT, YYEEEE. Trimming removed 2 bases from V and 0 bases from J, with 8 bases in between. CDR3 length: 14 amino acids. The CDR3 nucleotides read TGTGCCAGCAGCTTAACAGGGAACCAAGAGACCCAGTACTTC. It codes for CASSLTGNQETQYF.

The rearrangement links TRBV9 to TRBJ1-2, with D perhaps matching TRBD1 (6 bases). V lost 4 bases and J 3 bases, leaving 22 bases between the germline ends. CDR3 length equals 17 residues. Germline loops: CDR1 SGDLS, CDR2 YYNGEE. CDR3 coding DNA: TGTGCCAGCAGCAACTCCTTATCGACAGGTATCGACTATGGCTACACCTTC. It is translated as CASSNSLSTGIDYGYTF.

The rearrangement links TRBV28 to TRBJ1-2, with TRBD1 matching over 9 bases. From germline, CDR1 is MDHEN and CDR2 SYDVKM. The trim removed 3 bases at V and 14 bases at J, leaving 7 bases unmatched. This CDR3 contains 12 residues. The CDR3 DNA sequence: TGTGCCAGCAGTTTGGGGACAGGGACTGGGACCTTC. Translation gives CASSLGTGTGTF.

The gene calls are TRBV9 and TRBJ2-3; D is undetermined. Germline CDR1 reads SGDLS; CDR2 reads YYNGEE. Trimming took 0 bases from V and 3 from J, leaving 14 bases between them. The CDR3 loop spans 16 amino acids. This CDR3 is CASSVGPTAGTDTQYF. The DNA of the CDR3 is TGTGCCAGCAGCGTAGGTCCCACAGCAGGTACAGATACGCAGTATTTT.

The genes are TRBV6-5 and TRBJ2-1, with D tentatively TRBD2 (5 bases). This CDR3 contains 12 residues. Trimming removed 10 bases at V and 7 bases at J, with 14 bases between. Germline V gene sequence: CDR1 MNHEY, CDR2 SVGAGI. The CDR3 DNA sequence: TGTGCCACTTCGAGGGTTGATAATGAGCAGTTCTTC. It translates to CATSRVDNEQFF.

J is TRBJ1-1 and V is TRBV29-1; D is possibly TRBD1 (6 bases). V gave up 6 bases and J gave up 1 base, with 12 bases separating them. Germline loops: CDR1 SQVTM, CDR2 ANQGSEA. This CDR3 has 13 amino acids. CDR3 DNA: TGCAGCGTATCCGGGACAAAGAACACTGAAGCTTTCTTT. It specifies CSVSGTKNTEAFF.